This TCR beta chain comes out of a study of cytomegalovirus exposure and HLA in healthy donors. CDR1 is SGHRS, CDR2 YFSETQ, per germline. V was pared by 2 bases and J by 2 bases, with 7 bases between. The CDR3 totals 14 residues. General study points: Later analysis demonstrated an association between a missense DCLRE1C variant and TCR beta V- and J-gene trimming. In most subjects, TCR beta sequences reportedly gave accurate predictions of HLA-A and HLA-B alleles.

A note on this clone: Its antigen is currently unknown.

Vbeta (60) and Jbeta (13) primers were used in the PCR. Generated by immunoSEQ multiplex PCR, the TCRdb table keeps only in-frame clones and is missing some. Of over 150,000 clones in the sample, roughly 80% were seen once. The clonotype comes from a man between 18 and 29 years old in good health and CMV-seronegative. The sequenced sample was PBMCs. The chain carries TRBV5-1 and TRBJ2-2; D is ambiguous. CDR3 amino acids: CASSFSPNTGELFF. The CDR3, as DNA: TGCGCCAGCAGCTTCAGTCCTAACACCGGGGAGCTGTTTTTT.